These T cell receptor beta chains were read from a single sample in a study of shared T cell receptors in the human thymus. Some clones are missing from TCRdb's copy, which holds only in-frame ones; the method was immunoSEQ multiplex PCR. This sample carries over 650,000 clones, over 75% of them seen once, and the ten largest clones take 0.0094%. The data also belong to a second study, concerning human thymus T cells.

The sequenced material came from thymocytes. These receptors all stem from a boy under two years old with a congenital heart defect. Each CDR3 is given without its conserved first and last residue. Fields, in order: CDR3 protein, J gene, CDR3 length, V gene, clone size. A clone size is listed for some rows: how often the clone was seen (once, few, many), or a class if it is expanded.

cdr3_aa: ASREADRNYGYT
j_call: TRBJ1-2
cdr3_length: 12
v_call: TRBV2
clone_size: once

cdr3_aa: ASSPLAGGPYDEQF
j_call: TRBJ2-1
cdr3_length: 14
v_call: TRBV4-2
clone_size: .

cdr3_aa: ASSAQPQGQGDEQF
j_call: TRBJ2-1
cdr3_length: 14
v_call: TRBV7-3
clone_size: .

cdr3_aa: ASSPTGPAFNEQF
j_call: TRBJ2-1
cdr3_length: 13
v_call: TRBV2
clone_size: .

cdr3_aa: ASSFATSGRLWSYNEQF
j_call: TRBJ2-1
cdr3_length: 17
v_call: TRBV5-6
clone_size: .

cdr3_aa: ASSPLPGGNYEQF
j_call: TRBJ2-1
cdr3_length: 13
v_call: TRBV7-6
clone_size: .

cdr3_aa: ASSLGTGIFTDTQY
j_call: TRBJ2-3
cdr3_length: 14
v_call: TRBV11-2
clone_size: .

cdr3_aa: ASSGRDRGGKLF
j_call: TRBJ1-4
cdr3_length: 12
v_call: TRBV25-1
clone_size: .

cdr3_aa: ASRRRLTYEQY
j_call: TRBJ2-7
cdr3_length: 11
v_call: TRBV6-1
clone_size: .

cdr3_aa: ASSASSGDNEQF
j_call: TRBJ2-1
cdr3_length: 12
v_call: TRBV5-1
clone_size: .

cdr3_aa: ASQNRAKVSGELF
j_call: TRBJ2-2
cdr3_length: 13
v_call: TRBV19
clone_size: .

cdr3_aa: ASSTPRGQSLGNQPQH
j_call: TRBJ1-5
cdr3_length: 16
v_call: TRBV2
clone_size: .

cdr3_aa: ASSPDSRGPYEQY
j_call: TRBJ2-7
cdr3_length: 13
v_call: TRBV5-4
clone_size: .

cdr3_aa: ASSPGLAGLNEQF
j_call: TRBJ2-1
cdr3_length: 13
v_call: TRBV9
clone_size: .

cdr3_aa: ASSERRDLDSGRETQY
j_call: TRBJ2-5
cdr3_length: 16
v_call: TRBV10-2
clone_size: .

cdr3_aa: ASRAQGWETQY
j_call: TRBJ2-5
cdr3_length: 11
v_call: TRBV2
clone_size: .

cdr3_aa: ASRRGQGAYGYT
j_call: TRBJ1-2
cdr3_length: 12
v_call: TRBV28
clone_size: .

cdr3_aa: ASRENFPLNFYNTEAF
j_call: TRBJ1-1
cdr3_length: 16
v_call: TRBV2
clone_size: .

cdr3_aa: ASSLEGSSYTEAF
j_call: TRBJ1-1
cdr3_length: 13
v_call: TRBV5-4
clone_size: .

cdr3_aa: ASSFRGTGAIGELF
j_call: TRBJ2-2
cdr3_length: 14
v_call: TRBV11-3
clone_size: .

cdr3_aa: ASSSRPTPINQPQH
j_call: TRBJ1-5
cdr3_length: 14
v_call: TRBV27
clone_size: .

cdr3_aa: ASSLATSNEQF
j_call: TRBJ2-1
cdr3_length: 11
v_call: TRBV7-2
clone_size: .

cdr3_aa: ASSALAGGPPYQETQY
j_call: TRBJ2-5
cdr3_length: 16
v_call: TRBV11-1
clone_size: once

cdr3_aa: ASSQVTAQMSPGELF
j_call: TRBJ2-2
cdr3_length: 15
v_call: TRBV4-2
clone_size: few

cdr3_aa: ASSLAGAKNIQY
j_call: TRBJ2-4
cdr3_length: 12
v_call: TRBV28
clone_size: once

cdr3_aa: ASSPIPGSSEQY
j_call: TRBJ2-7
cdr3_length: 12
v_call: TRBV4-3
clone_size: .

cdr3_aa: AWRGWDRGEMRDTGELF
j_call: TRBJ2-2
cdr3_length: 17
v_call: TRBV30
clone_size: .

cdr3_aa: ASSLTPGQTIY
j_call: TRBJ1-3
cdr3_length: 11
v_call: TRBV7-3
clone_size: .

cdr3_aa: ASSSRLAPAYEQY
j_call: TRBJ2-7
cdr3_length: 13
v_call: TRBV5-4
clone_size: .

cdr3_aa: ASSIGGGSQPQH
j_call: TRBJ1-5
cdr3_length: 12
v_call: TRBV19
clone_size: .

cdr3_aa: ASSQDSPRTYGYT
j_call: TRBJ1-2
cdr3_length: 13
v_call: TRBV5-6
clone_size: once

cdr3_aa: SVGVGNTIY
j_call: TRBJ1-3
cdr3_length: 9
v_call: TRBV29-1
clone_size: .

cdr3_aa: ASSLDFIWTVTYEQY
j_call: TRBJ2-7
cdr3_length: 15
v_call: TRBV7-2
clone_size: .

cdr3_aa: ASSQENWTGKGYT
j_call: TRBJ1-2
cdr3_length: 13
v_call: TRBV4-3
clone_size: .

cdr3_aa: ASSLALAGGLSYNEQF
j_call: TRBJ2-1
cdr3_length: 16
v_call: TRBV5-1
clone_size: once

cdr3_aa: ASSGLAGELGEQF
j_call: TRBJ2-1
cdr3_length: 13
v_call: TRBV2
clone_size: .

cdr3_aa: ASSLSPKTSGRVWETQY
j_call: TRBJ2-5
cdr3_length: 17
v_call: TRBV27
clone_size: .

cdr3_aa: ASSPLGGPNEQF
j_call: TRBJ2-1
cdr3_length: 12
v_call: TRBV7-9
clone_size: .

cdr3_aa: ASSPPGVTEAF
j_call: TRBJ1-1
cdr3_length: 11
v_call: TRBV18
clone_size: once

cdr3_aa: AISGYRLGGQETQY
j_call: TRBJ2-5
cdr3_length: 14
v_call: TRBV10-3
clone_size: .

cdr3_aa: ASSLSSGDGYT
j_call: TRBJ1-2
cdr3_length: 11
v_call: TRBV5-1
clone_size: .

cdr3_aa: ASIPRTGLYEQY
j_call: TRBJ2-7
cdr3_length: 12
v_call: TRBV30
clone_size: .

cdr3_aa: ASSFPPGTGDQPQH
j_call: TRBJ1-5
cdr3_length: 14
v_call: TRBV28
clone_size: .

cdr3_aa: ASSFGDYGYT
j_call: TRBJ1-2
cdr3_length: 10
v_call: TRBV13
clone_size: once

cdr3_aa: ASSQFAATGTDTQY
j_call: TRBJ2-3
cdr3_length: 14
v_call: TRBV14
clone_size: .

cdr3_aa: ATYPPGLAPREQY
j_call: TRBJ2-7
cdr3_length: 13
v_call: TRBV28
clone_size: .

cdr3_aa: ASSEVGGTGELF
j_call: TRBJ2-2
cdr3_length: 12
v_call: TRBV2
clone_size: .

cdr3_aa: ASSTKTGVVEQY
j_call: TRBJ2-7
cdr3_length: 12
v_call: TRBV2
clone_size: .

cdr3_aa: ASSQTDRGGNTIY
j_call: TRBJ1-3
cdr3_length: 13
v_call: TRBV14
clone_size: .

cdr3_aa: ATSRVAGDVVKNMSNQPQH
j_call: TRBJ1-5
cdr3_length: 19
v_call: TRBV15
clone_size: .

cdr3_aa: ASSFPDIYTEAF
j_call: TRBJ1-1
cdr3_length: 12
v_call: TRBV5-8
clone_size: .

cdr3_aa: SVNPMTGQETQY
j_call: TRBJ2-5
cdr3_length: 12
v_call: TRBV29-1
clone_size: .

cdr3_aa: ASSQGFPQGGHDYTEAF
j_call: TRBJ1-1
cdr3_length: 17
v_call: TRBV4-1
clone_size: .

cdr3_aa: ASSLALVREGVGANVLT
j_call: TRBJ2-6
cdr3_length: 17
v_call: TRBV7-8
clone_size: once

cdr3_aa: ASSLGTGGEQY
j_call: TRBJ2-7
cdr3_length: 11
v_call: TRBV5-1
clone_size: .

cdr3_aa: ASTTSKREAHNEQF
j_call: TRBJ2-1
cdr3_length: 14
v_call: TRBV21-1
clone_size: .

cdr3_aa: ASRTGTGDEKLF
j_call: TRBJ1-4
cdr3_length: 12
v_call: TRBV6-6
clone_size: .

cdr3_aa: SVGSGISGNTIY
j_call: TRBJ1-3
cdr3_length: 12
v_call: TRBV29-1
clone_size: .

cdr3_aa: AISPTGGSGNTIY
j_call: TRBJ1-3
cdr3_length: 13
v_call: TRBV10-3
clone_size: few

cdr3_aa: ASSQDTEPGDGGTDTQY
j_call: TRBJ2-3
cdr3_length: 17
v_call: TRBV14
clone_size: once